This is a list of T cell receptor beta chains from one sample in a study of blood T cell repertoires in COVID-19. Assay used: immunoSEQ multiplex PCR; TCRdb lists only in-frame clones, some missing. The repertoire holds 200,000 to 250,000 clones, with 75% to 90% as singletons. Sample: peripheral blood. All receptors derive from a woman at least 80 years old with COVID-19, enrolled during active disease. The CDR3 runs from the conserved cysteine through the conserved F or W. A D gene is named only where the DNA matches it firmly. Clone sizes are given selectively: once, few, many, or a class where the clone is expanded.

V gene: TRBV5-1
J gene: TRBJ2-2
clone size: once
D gene: .
CDR3 DNA: TGCGCCAGCAGCTTTTATCAGGGGTCCGGGGAGCTGTTTTTT
CDR3 protein: CASSFYQGSGELFF

V gene: TRBV7-2
J gene: TRBJ2-6
clone size: .
D gene: .
CDR3 DNA: TGTGCCAGCAGCTTAGACTATAACTCTGGGGCCAACGTCCTGACTTTC
CDR3 protein: CASSLDYNSGANVLTF

V gene: TRBV10-3
J gene: TRBJ2-6
clone size: .
D gene: .
CDR3 DNA: TGTGCCATCAGTCCCGGGGGGGCCAACGTCCTGACTTTC
CDR3 protein: CAISPGGANVLTF

V gene: TRBV4-1
J gene: TRBJ1-5
clone size: .
D gene: TRBD1
CDR3 DNA: TGCGCCAGCAGCCAAGGACAGGGAGGACAGCCCCAGCATTTT
CDR3 protein: CASSQGQGGQPQHF

V gene: TRBV7-7
J gene: TRBJ2-5
clone size: .
D gene: .
CDR3 DNA: TGTGCTAGCAGCGCGACAGGAAAAGGGGCAGAGACCCAGTACTTC
CDR3 protein: CASSATGKGAETQYF

V gene: TRBV6-5
J gene: TRBJ2-1
clone size: .
D gene: .
CDR3 DNA: TGTGCCAGCAGTTACTCGATCCACAGAGGGAATGAGCAGTTCTTC
CDR3 protein: CASSYSIHRGNEQFF

V gene: TRBV7-8
J gene: TRBJ2-1
clone size: .
D gene: .
CDR3 DNA: TGTGCCAGCAGCTTAGGAGTGGGGGGGCCGAATGAGCAGTTCTTC
CDR3 protein: CASSLGVGGPNEQFF

V gene: TRBV30
J gene: TRBJ2-5
clone size: .
D gene: .
CDR3 DNA: TGTGCCTGGGGGGTAGGGGCCGCTCAAGAGACCCAGTACTTC
CDR3 protein: CAWGVGAAQETQYF

V gene: TRBV28
J gene: TRBJ1-1
clone size: once
D gene: .
CDR3 DNA: TGTGCCAGCAGCCTGACAGGGAACACTGAAGCTTTCTTT
CDR3 protein: CASSLTGNTEAFF

V gene: TRBV6-2/TRBV6-3
J gene: TRBJ2-1
clone size: .
D gene: TRBD2
CDR3 DNA: TGTGCCAGCAGTTATAACGGGAGGATCTACAATGAGCAGTTCTTC
CDR3 protein: CASSYNGRIYNEQFF

V gene: TRBV19
J gene: TRBJ2-1
clone size: .
D gene: .
CDR3 DNA: TGTGCCAGTAGGGGGCTACGGGGGGCTTACTACAATGAGCAGTTCTTC
CDR3 protein: CASRGLRGAYYNEQFF

V gene: TRBV7-2
J gene: TRBJ1-2
clone size: few
D gene: TRBD1
CDR3 DNA: TGTGCCAGCAGCGCCAATCAGGGGGGAAGTGGCTACACCTTC
CDR3 protein: CASSANQGGSGYTF

V gene: TRBV3-1/TRBV3-2
J gene: TRBJ1-3
clone size: .
D gene: TRBD1
CDR3 DNA: TGTGCCAGCAGCTACACAGGGGTGGGAGGAAACACCATATATTTT
CDR3 protein: CASSYTGVGGNTIYF

V gene: TRBV7-3
J gene: TRBJ2-1
clone size: .
D gene: TRBD2
CDR3 DNA: TGTGCCAGCAGCCCCGGGACTAGCGGCTACAATGAGCAGTTCTTC
CDR3 protein: CASSPGTSGYNEQFF

V gene: TRBV19
J gene: TRBJ2-4
clone size: .
D gene: TRBD2
CDR3 DNA: TGTGCCAGTAGTCCCCGACTAGCGGGCTTAGCCAAAAACATTCAGTACTTC
CDR3 protein: CASSPRLAGLAKNIQYF

V gene: TRBV7-6
J gene: TRBJ2-7
clone size: .
D gene: TRBD1
CDR3 DNA: TGTGCCAGCAGCTATGGGACAGGGGGCACCTACGAGCAGTACTTC
CDR3 protein: CASSYGTGGTYEQYF

V gene: TRBV7-9
J gene: TRBJ2-7
clone size: .
D gene: TRBD1
CDR3 DNA: TGTGCCAGCAGCTTAGGGGGTGGGACAGTACCTTTTGAGCAGTACTTC
CDR3 protein: CASSLGGGTVPFEQYF

V gene: TRBV9
J gene: TRBJ2-1
clone size: .
D gene: TRBD2
CDR3 DNA: TGTGCCAGCAGCGTAGAAAAAAGGACTAGCGGAACACCGGAGCAGTTCTTC
CDR3 protein: CASSVEKRTSGTPEQFF

V gene: TRBV10-3
J gene: TRBJ1-2
clone size: .
D gene: TRBD1
CDR3 DNA: TGTGCCATCAGTCAAACAGGGGGCTATGGCTACACCTTC
CDR3 protein: CAISQTGGYGYTF

V gene: TRBV30
J gene: TRBJ2-4
clone size: .
D gene: .
CDR3 DNA: TGTGCCTGTCAAACGGGAGCCAAAAACATTCAGTACTTC
CDR3 protein: CACQTGAKNIQYF

V gene: TRBV4-3
J gene: TRBJ1-1
clone size: .
D gene: .
CDR3 DNA: TGCGCCAGCAGCCAAGGGCGTCGGGACACTGAAGCTTTCTTT
CDR3 protein: CASSQGRRDTEAFF

V gene: TRBV2
J gene: TRBJ1-1
clone size: .
D gene: TRBD1
CDR3 DNA: TGTGCCAGCATTAGGGACAGGTGGGGGGCCCACACTGAAGCTTTCTTT
CDR3 protein: CASIRDRWGAHTEAFF

V gene: TRBV28
J gene: TRBJ2-1
clone size: .
D gene: TRBD2
CDR3 DNA: TGTGCCAGCAAAGATAGCGGGAGCTACAATGAGCAGTTCTTC
CDR3 protein: CASKDSGSYNEQFF

V gene: TRBV7-6
J gene: TRBJ2-3
clone size: .
D gene: TRBD2
CDR3 DNA: TGTGCCAGCAGCTTAGTGGGAAGCGGGACTAGCACAGATACGCAGTATTTT
CDR3 protein: CASSLVGSGTSTDTQYF

V gene: TRBV7-2
J gene: TRBJ1-1
clone size: .
D gene: .
CDR3 DNA: TGTGCCAGCAGCGAACAGGGTCATGGGGACACTGAAGCTTTCTTT
CDR3 protein: CASSEQGHGDTEAFF

V gene: TRBV18
J gene: TRBJ2-1
clone size: few
D gene: TRBD2
CDR3 DNA: TGTGCCAGCTCACGTGCTAGCGGGGGTTACAATGAGCAGTTCTTC
CDR3 protein: CASSRASGGYNEQFF

V gene: TRBV6-5
J gene: TRBJ2-2
clone size: .
D gene: .
CDR3 DNA: TGTGCCAGCAGGTGGGGGCGGTTAAACACCGGGGAGCTGTTTTTT
CDR3 protein: CASRWGRLNTGELFF

V gene: TRBV19
J gene: TRBJ1-5
clone size: .
D gene: TRBD1
CDR3 DNA: TGTGCCAGTAGTTCAACCGGGACAGGTTATCAGCCCCAGCATTTT
CDR3 protein: CASSSTGTGYQPQHF

V gene: TRBV6-2/TRBV6-3
J gene: TRBJ2-5
clone size: .
D gene: .
CDR3 DNA: TGTGCCAGCAGCGACTACTTAATAGAGACCCAGTACTTC
CDR3 protein: CASSDYLIETQYF

V gene: TRBV4-2
J gene: TRBJ2-7
clone size: .
D gene: TRBD2
CDR3 DNA: TGTGCCAGCAGCCCGACTAGCGGGAGTCAGTACGAGCAGTACTTC
CDR3 protein: CASSPTSGSQYEQYF

V gene: TRBV12-3/TRBV12-4
J gene: TRBJ2-7
clone size: .
D gene: .
CDR3 DNA: TGTGCCAGCAGTCCCCAACAGGGCCACGAGCAGTACTTC
CDR3 protein: CASSPQQGHEQYF

V gene: TRBV5-1
J gene: TRBJ1-1
clone size: .
D gene: TRBD1
CDR3 DNA: TGCGCCAGCAGCGGGGGGACAGGCACCCTTTTATACACTGAAGCTTTCTTT
CDR3 protein: CASSGGTGTLLYTEAFF

V gene: TRBV16
J gene: TRBJ1-5
clone size: .
D gene: .
CDR3 DNA: TGTGCCAGCAGACAGGTATACGGCAATCAGCCCCAGCATTTT
CDR3 protein: CASRQVYGNQPQHF

V gene: TRBV29-1
J gene: TRBJ1-5
clone size: once
D gene: .
CDR3 DNA: TGCAGCGTTCGCCAGGGAACGAATCAGCCCCAGCATTTT
CDR3 protein: CSVRQGTNQPQHF

V gene: TRBV6-5
J gene: TRBJ1-1
clone size: .
D gene: .
CDR3 DNA: TGTGCCATTCTCAACGGGATGAACACTGAAGCTTTCTTT
CDR3 protein: CAILNGMNTEAFF

V gene: TRBV5-1
J gene: TRBJ2-6
clone size: .
D gene: TRBD2
CDR3 DNA: TGCGCCAGCAGGCGGGAGACTGGGGCCAACGTCCTGACTTTC
CDR3 protein: CASRRETGANVLTF

V gene: TRBV28
J gene: TRBJ2-7
clone size: once
D gene: TRBD2
CDR3 DNA: TGTGCCAGCAGTTTAGGAGGCCTGGGAGGGGCCTACGAGCAGTACTTC
CDR3 protein: CASSLGGLGGAYEQYF

V gene: TRBV27
J gene: TRBJ2-5
clone size: .
D gene: TRBD2
CDR3 DNA: TGTGCCAGCAGTTTCTATCCAGGGAGGGAGTTAGGAGAGACCCAGTACTTC
CDR3 protein: CASSFYPGRELGETQYF

V gene: TRBV20-1
J gene: TRBJ2-1
clone size: .
D gene: .
CDR3 DNA: TGCAGTGCAGACCGACAAGAGCAGTTCTTC
CDR3 protein: CSADRQEQFF

V gene: TRBV19
J gene: TRBJ1-1
clone size: .
D gene: .
CDR3 DNA: TGTGCCAGTAGTATGGCCAGGGCAAACACTGAAGCTTTCTTT
CDR3 protein: CASSMARANTEAFF

V gene: TRBV5-1
J gene: TRBJ1-1
clone size: .
D gene: .
CDR3 DNA: TGCGCCAGCAGCTTGAAGCCCCCCAACACTGAAGCTTTCTTT
CDR3 protein: CASSLKPPNTEAFF

V gene: TRBV6-4
J gene: TRBJ1-4
clone size: once
D gene: .
CDR3 DNA: TGTGCCAGCAGTGGACAGGAGGCCCTGGGAACTAATGAAAAACTGTTTTTT
CDR3 protein: CASSGQEALGTNEKLFF

V gene: TRBV5-4
J gene: TRBJ1-1
clone size: .
D gene: .
CDR3 DNA: TGTGCCAGCAGCACGGGACAGAACACTGAAGCTTTCTTT
CDR3 protein: CASSTGQNTEAFF